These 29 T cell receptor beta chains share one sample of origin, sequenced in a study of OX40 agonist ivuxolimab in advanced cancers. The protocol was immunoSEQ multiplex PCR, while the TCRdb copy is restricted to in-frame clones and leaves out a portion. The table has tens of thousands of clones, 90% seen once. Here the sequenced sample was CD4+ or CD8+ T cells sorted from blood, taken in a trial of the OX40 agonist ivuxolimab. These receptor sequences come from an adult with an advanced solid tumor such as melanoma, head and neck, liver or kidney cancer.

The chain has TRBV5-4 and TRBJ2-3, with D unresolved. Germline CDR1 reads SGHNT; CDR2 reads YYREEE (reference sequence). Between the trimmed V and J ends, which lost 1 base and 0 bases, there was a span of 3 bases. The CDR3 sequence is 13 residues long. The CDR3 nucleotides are TGTGCCAGCAGCTTGAGGAGCACAGATACGCAGTATTTT. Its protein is CASSLRSTDTQYF.

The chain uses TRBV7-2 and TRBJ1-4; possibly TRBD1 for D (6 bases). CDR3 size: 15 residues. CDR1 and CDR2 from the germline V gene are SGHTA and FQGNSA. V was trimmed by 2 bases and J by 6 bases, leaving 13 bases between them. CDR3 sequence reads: CASSLSRGYDEKLFF. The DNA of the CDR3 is TGTGCCAGCAGCTTATCCAGGGGATACGATGAAAAACTGTTTTTT.

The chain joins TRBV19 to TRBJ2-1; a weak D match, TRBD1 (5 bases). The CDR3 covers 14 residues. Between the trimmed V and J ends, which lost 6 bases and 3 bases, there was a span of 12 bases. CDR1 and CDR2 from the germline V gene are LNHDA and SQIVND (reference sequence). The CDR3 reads CASSDRSDYNEQFF. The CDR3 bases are TGTGCCAGTAGCGACAGAAGTGACTACAATGAGCAGTTCTTC.

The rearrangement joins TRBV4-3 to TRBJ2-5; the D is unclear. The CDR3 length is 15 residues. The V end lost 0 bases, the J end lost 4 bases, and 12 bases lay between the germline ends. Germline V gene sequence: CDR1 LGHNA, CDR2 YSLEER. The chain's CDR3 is CASSQDLTWGETQYF. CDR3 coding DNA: TGCGCCAGCAGCCAAGATCTGACTTGGGGAGAGACCCAGTACTTC.

The CDR3 region is CASSWDRGNEKLFF. The DNA for the CDR3 is TGCGCCAGCAGCTGGGACAGGGGGAATGAAAAACTGTTTTTT. The rearrangement links TRBV5-1 to TRBJ1-4; TRBD1 agrees at 11 bases. Trimming took 3 bases from V and 5 from J; bases not matched to a gene: 0. CDR3 length: 14 residues. In germline, CDR1 is SGHRS, CDR2 YFSETQ.

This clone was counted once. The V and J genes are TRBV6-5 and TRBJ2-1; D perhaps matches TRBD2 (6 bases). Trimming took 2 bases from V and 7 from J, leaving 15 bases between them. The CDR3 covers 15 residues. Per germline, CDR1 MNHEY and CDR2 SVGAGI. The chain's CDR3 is CASSYDRELLNEQFF. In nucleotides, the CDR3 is TGTGCCAGCAGTTACGATCGGGAGTTGCTTAATGAGCAGTTCTTC.

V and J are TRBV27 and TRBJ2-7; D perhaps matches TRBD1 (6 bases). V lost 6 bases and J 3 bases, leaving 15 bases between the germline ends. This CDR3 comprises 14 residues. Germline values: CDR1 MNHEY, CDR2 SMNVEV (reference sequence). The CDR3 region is CASSPTGKIYEQYF. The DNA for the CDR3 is TGTGCCAGCAGCCCGACAGGAAAAATCTACGAGCAGTACTTC.

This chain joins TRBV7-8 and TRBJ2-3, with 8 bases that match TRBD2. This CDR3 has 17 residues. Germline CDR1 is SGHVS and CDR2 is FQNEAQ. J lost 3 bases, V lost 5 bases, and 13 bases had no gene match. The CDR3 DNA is TGTGCCAGCAGCAAAACTGGGACTAGAGCTGGGACAGATACGCAGTATTTT. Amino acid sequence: CASSKTGTRAGTDTQYF.

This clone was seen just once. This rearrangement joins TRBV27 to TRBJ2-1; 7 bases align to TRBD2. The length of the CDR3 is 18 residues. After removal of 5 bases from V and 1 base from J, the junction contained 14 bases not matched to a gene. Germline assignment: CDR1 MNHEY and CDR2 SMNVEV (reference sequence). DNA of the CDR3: TGTGCCAGCAGTCCCCGTCGTGGCGGGAGTGAATCCTACAATGAGCAGTTCTTC. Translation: CASSPRRGGSESYNEQFF.

The CDR3 DNA sequence: TGTGCCAGCAGCTTAGGGGGGGCTCTCACAGATACGCAGTATTTT. Encoded protein: CASSLGGALTDTQYF. The gene calls are TRBV7-2 and TRBJ2-3; D might be TRBD1 or TRBD2, each matching 6 bases. The CDR3 consists of 15 residues. Germline CDR1 reads SGHTA; CDR2 reads FQGNSA. The ends were cut back, 1 base at V and 2 bases at J, with 10 bases in the middle.

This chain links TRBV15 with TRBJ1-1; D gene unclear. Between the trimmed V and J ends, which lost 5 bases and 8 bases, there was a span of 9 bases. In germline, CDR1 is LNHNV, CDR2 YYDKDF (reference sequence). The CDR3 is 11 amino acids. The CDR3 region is CATSGYREAFF. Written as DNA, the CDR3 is TGTGCCACCAGCGGGTACAGAGAAGCTTTCTTT.

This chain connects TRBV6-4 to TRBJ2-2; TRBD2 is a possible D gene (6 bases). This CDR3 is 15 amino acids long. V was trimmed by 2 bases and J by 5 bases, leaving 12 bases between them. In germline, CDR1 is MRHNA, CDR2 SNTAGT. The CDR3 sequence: CASSDLAGGTGELFF. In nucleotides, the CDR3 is TGTGCCAGCAGTGACCTAGCTGGGGGGACCGGGGAGCTGTTTTTT.

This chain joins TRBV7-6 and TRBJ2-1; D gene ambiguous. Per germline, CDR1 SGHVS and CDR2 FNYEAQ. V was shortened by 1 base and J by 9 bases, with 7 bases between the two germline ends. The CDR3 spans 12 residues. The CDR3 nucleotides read TGTGCCAGCAGCTTAGTTGGTGCTGAGCAGTTCTTC. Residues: CASSLVGAEQFF. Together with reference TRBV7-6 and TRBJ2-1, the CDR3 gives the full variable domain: GAGVSQSPRYKVTKRGQDVALRCDPISGHVSLYWYRQALGQGPEFLTYFNYEAQQDKSGLPNDRFSAERPEGSISTLTIQRTEQRDSAMYRCASSLVGAEQFFGPGTRLTVL.

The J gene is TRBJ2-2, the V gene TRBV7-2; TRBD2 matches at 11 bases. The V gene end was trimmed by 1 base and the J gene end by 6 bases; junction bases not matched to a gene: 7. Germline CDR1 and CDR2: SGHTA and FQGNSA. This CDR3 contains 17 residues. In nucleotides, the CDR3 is TGTGCCAGCAGCTTAGTGAGGACTAGCGGGTGGCCCGGGGAGCTGTTTTTT. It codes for CASSLVRTSGWPGELFF.

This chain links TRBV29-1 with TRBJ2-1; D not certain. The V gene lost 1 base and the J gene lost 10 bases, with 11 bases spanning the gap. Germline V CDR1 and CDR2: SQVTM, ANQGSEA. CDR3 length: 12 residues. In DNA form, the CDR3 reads TGCAGCGTTGAAGCGGGCAGTCACGAGCAGTTCTTC. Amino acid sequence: CSVEAGSHEQFF.

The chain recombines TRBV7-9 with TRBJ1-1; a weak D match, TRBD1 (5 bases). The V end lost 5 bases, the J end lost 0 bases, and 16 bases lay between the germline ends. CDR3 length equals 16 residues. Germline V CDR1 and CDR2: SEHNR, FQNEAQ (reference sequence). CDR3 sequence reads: CASSPRGGGLNTEAFF. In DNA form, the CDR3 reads TGTGCCAGCAGCCCAAGGGGAGGAGGCCTGAACACTGAAGCTTTCTTT. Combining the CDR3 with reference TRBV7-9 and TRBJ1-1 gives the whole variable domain DTGVSQNPRHKITKRGQNVTFRCDPISEHNRLYWYRQTLGQGPEFLTYFQNEAQLEKSRLLSDRFSAERPKGSFSTLEIQRTEQGDSAMYLCASSPRGGGLNTEAFFGQGTRLTVV.

The CDR3 protein is CASSPRVGSQPQHF. Written as DNA, the CDR3 is TGTGCCAGTAGTCCCCGAGTCGGGAGTCAGCCCCAGCATTTT. The chain recombines TRBV19 with TRBJ1-5; D unresolved. The CDR3 runs 14 residues. Germline lookup yields CDR1 LNHDA and CDR2 SQIVND (reference sequence). V dropped 5 bases and J dropped 6 bases, with 14 bases sitting between them.

CDR3 bases: TGCGCCAGCAGCCACGGCAGGGGGAAGTACGAGCAGTACTTC. Its translation is CASSHGRGKYEQYF. The genes are TRBV4-3 and TRBJ2-7; the match to TRBD1 covers 7 bases. The CDR3 loop spans 14 amino acids. The V and J ends lost 3 bases and 4 bases, in that order; junction bases with no gene match: 6. Germline loops: CDR1 LGHNA, CDR2 YSLEER.

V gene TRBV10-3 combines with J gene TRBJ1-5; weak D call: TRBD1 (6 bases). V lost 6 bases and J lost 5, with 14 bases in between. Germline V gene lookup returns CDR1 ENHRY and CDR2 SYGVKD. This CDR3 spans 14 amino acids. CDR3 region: CAISRGGADQPQHF. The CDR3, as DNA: TGTGCCATCAGCCGAGGGGGGGCGGATCAGCCCCAGCATTTT.

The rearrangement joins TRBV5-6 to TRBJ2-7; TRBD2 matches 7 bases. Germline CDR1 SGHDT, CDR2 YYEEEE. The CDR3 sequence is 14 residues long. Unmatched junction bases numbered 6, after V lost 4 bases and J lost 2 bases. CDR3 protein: CASSLGLEAYEQYF. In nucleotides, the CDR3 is TGTGCCAGCAGCCTCGGACTAGAAGCCTACGAGCAGTACTTC.

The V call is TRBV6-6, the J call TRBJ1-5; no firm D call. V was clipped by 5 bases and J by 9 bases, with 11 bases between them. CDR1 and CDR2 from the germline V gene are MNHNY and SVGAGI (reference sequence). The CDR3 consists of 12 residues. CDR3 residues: CASSHEFWPQHF. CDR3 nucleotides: TGTGCCAGCAGTCACGAGTTTTGGCCCCAGCATTTT.

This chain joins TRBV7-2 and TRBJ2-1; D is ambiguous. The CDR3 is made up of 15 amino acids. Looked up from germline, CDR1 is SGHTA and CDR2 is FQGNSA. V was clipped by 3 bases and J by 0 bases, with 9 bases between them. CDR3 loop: CASSLVISSYNEQFF. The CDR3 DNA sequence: TGTGCCAGCAGCTTGGTCATAAGCTCCTACAATGAGCAGTTCTTC.

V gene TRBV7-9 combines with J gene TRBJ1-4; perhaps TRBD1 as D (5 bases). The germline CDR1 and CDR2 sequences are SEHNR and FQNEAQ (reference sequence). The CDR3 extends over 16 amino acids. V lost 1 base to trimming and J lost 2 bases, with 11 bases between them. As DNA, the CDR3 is TGTGCCAGCAGCTTAGTCTCAGGGAGCACTAATGAAAAACTGTTTTTT. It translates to CASSLVSGSTNEKLFF.

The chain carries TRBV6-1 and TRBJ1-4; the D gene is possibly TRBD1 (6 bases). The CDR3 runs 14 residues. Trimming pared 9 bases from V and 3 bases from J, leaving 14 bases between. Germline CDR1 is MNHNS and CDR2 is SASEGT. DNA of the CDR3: TGTGCCAGTAGCTACCAGGGGTCTAATGAAAAACTGTTTTTT. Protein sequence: CASSYQGSNEKLFF.

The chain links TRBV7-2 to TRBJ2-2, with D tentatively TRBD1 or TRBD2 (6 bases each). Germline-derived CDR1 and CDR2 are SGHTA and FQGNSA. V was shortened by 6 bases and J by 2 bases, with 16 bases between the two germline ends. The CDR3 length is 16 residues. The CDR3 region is CASRSMGGGNTGELFF. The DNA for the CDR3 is TGTGCCAGCAGGTCTATGGGGGGCGGTAACACCGGGGAGCTGTTTTTT.

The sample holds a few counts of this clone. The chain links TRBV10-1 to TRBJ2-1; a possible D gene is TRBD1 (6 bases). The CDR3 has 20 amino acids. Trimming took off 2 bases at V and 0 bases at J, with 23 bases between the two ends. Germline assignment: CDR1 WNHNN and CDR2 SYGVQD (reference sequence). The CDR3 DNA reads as TGCGCCAGCAGTGAGAAGGGACACGTGTATTCAATAAGCTCCTACAATGAGCAGTTCTTC. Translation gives CASSEKGHVYSISSYNEQFF.

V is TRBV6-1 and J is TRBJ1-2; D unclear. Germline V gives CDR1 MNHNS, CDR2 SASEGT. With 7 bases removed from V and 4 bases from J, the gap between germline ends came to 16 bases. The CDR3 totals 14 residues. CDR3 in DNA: TGTGCCAGCACCCAGGTGGACGGCGTCTATGGCTACACCTTC. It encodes CASTQVDGVYGYTF.

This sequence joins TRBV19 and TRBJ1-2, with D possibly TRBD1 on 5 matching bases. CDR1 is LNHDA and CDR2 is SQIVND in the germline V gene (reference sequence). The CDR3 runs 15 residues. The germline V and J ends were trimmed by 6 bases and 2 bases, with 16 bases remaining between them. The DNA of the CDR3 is TGTGCCAGTAGGAGCCGACAGTCCCTGAACTATGGCTACACCTTC. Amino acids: CASRSRQSLNYGYTF.

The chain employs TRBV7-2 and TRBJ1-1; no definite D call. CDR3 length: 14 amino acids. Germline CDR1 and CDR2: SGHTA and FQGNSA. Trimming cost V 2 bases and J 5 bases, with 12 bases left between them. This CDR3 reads CASSLIPGGTEAFF. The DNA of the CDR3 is TGTGCCAGCAGCTTAATTCCGGGCGGGACTGAAGCTTTCTTT.